The 4 T cell receptor beta chains presented below share a single source sample, sequenced in a study of cytomegalovirus exposure and HLA in healthy donors. This table comes from immunoSEQ multiplex PCR, and its TCRdb copy is limited to in-frame clones, with some not included. The data contain under 85,000 clones, 94% of them seen just once; the ten biggest clones take up approximately 2%. The material sequenced was PBMCs. The receptors stem from a woman under 30 in good health and CMV-seronegative.

The V gene is TRBV15, the J gene TRBJ2-5; 9 bases are shared with TRBD2. CDR1 and CDR2 from the germline V gene are LNHNV and YYDKDF (reference sequence). The CDR3 extends over 17 amino acids. The V gene end was trimmed by 5 bases and the J gene end by 7 bases; junction bases not matched to a gene: 17. The CDR3 region has the DNA TGTGCCACCAGCGGGGCAGGGCGGCTAGCGGGGTCGGGGACCCAGTACTTC. Translated, it gives CATSGAGRLAGSGTQYF.

The rearrangement joins TRBV27 to TRBJ2-5; no firm D call. CDR3 length equals 12 residues. The germline gives CDR1 MNHEY, CDR2 SMNVEV (reference sequence). V lost 3 bases and J lost 3, with 5 bases in between. This CDR3 is CASSFLEETQYF. The CDR3 DNA sequence: TGTGCCAGCAGTTTCCTCGAAGAGACCCAGTACTTC.

The chain combines TRBV6-5 with TRBJ1-2; the D gene is possibly TRBD1 (6 bases). Germline V lookup: CDR1 MNHEY, CDR2 SVGAGI. The CDR3 length is 13 residues. V was trimmed by 5 bases and J by 6 bases, leaving 13 bases between them. The CDR3: CASSMDRNNGYTF. In DNA form, the CDR3 reads TGTGCCAGCAGTATGGACAGAAACAATGGCTACACCTTC.

The CDR3 here is CASSLGGQSNQPQHF. CDR3 bases: TGTGCCAGCAGCTTAGGGGGCCAGAGCAATCAGCCCCAGCATTTT. V and J are TRBV7-9 and TRBJ1-5, with D possibly TRBD1 on 5 matching bases. The germline CDR1 and CDR2 sequences are SEHNR and FQNEAQ (reference sequence). Trimming stripped 1 base from V and 1 base from J, with 8 bases between. CDR3 size: 15 residues.